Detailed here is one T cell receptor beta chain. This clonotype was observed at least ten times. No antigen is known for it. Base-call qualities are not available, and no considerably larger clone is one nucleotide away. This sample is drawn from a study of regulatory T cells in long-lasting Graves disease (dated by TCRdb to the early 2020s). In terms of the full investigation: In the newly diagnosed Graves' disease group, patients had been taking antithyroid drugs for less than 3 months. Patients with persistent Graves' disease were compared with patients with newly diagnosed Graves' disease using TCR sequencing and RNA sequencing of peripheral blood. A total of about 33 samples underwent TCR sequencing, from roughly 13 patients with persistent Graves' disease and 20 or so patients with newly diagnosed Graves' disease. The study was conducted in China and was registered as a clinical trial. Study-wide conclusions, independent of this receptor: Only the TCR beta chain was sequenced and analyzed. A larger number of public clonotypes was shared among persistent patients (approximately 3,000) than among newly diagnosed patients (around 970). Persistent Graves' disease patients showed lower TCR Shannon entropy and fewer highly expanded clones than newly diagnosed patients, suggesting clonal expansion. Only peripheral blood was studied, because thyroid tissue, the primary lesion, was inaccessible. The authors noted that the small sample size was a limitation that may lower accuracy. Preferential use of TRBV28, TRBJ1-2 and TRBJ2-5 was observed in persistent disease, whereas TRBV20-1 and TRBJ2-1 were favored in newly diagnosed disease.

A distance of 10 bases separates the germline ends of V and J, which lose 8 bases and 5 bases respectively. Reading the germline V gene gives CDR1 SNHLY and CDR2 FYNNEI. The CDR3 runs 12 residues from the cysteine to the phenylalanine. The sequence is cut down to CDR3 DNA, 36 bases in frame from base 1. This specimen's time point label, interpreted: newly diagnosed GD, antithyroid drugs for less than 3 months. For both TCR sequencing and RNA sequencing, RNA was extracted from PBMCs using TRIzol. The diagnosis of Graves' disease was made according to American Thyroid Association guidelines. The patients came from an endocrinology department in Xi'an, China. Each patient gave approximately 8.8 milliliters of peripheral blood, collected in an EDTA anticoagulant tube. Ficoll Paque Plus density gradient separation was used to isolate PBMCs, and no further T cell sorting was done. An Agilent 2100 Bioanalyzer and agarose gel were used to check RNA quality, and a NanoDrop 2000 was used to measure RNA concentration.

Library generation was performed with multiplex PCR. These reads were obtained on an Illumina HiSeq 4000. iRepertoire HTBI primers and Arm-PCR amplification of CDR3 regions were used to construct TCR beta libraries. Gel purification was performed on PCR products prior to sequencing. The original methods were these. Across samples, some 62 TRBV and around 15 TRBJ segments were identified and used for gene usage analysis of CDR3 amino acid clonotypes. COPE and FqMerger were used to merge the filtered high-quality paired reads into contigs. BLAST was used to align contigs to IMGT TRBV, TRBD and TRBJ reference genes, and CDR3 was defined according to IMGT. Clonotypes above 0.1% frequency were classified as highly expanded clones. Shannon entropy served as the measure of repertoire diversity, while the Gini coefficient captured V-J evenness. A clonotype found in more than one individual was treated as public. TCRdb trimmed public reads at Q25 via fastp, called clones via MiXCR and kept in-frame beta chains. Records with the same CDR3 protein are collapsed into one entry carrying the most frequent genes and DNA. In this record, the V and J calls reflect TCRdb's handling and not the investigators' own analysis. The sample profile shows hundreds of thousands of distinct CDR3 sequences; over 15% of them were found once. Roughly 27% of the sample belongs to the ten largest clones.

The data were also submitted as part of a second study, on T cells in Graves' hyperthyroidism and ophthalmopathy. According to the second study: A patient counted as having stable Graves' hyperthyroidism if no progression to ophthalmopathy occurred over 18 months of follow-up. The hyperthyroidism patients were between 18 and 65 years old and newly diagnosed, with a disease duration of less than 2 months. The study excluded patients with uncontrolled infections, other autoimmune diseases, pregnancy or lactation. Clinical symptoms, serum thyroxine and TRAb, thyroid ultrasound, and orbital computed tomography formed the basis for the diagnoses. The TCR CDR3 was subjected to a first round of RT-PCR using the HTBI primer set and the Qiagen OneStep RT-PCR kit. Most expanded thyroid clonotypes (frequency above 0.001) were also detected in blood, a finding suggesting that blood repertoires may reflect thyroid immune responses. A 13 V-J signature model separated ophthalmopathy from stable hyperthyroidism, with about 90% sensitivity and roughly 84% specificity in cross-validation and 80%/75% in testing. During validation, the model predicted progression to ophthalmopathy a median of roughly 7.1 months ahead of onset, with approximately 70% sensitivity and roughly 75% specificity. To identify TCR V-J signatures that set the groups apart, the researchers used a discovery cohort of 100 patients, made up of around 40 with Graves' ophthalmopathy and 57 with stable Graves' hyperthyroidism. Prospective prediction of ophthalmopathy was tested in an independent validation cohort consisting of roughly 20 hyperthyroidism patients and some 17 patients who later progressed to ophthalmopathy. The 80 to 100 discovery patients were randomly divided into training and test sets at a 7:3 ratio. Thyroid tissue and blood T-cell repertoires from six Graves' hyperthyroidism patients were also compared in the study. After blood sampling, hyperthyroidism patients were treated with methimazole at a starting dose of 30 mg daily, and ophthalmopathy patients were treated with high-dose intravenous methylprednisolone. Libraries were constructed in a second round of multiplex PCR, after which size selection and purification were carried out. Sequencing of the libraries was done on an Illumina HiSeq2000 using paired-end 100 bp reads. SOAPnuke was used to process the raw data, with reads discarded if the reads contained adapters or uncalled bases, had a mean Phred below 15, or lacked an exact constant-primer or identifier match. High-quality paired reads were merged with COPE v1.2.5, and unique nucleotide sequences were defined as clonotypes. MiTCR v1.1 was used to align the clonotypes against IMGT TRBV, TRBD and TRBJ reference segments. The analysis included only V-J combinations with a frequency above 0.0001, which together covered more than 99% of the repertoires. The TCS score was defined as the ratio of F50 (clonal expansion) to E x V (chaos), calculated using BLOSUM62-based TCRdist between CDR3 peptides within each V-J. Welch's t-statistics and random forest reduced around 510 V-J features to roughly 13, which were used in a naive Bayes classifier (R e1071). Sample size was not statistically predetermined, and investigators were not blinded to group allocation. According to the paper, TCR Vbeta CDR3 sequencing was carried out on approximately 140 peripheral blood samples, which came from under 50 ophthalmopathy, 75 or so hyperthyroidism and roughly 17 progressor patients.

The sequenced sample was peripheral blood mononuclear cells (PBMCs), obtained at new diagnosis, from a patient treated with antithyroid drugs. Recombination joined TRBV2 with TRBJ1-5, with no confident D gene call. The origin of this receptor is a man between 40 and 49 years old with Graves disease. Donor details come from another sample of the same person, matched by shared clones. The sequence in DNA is TGTGCCAGCTCTGGGATTTATCAGCCCCAGCATTTT. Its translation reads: CASSGIYQPQHF. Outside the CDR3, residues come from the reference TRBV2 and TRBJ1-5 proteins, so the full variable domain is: EPEVTQTPSHQVTQMGQEVILRCVPISNHLYFYWYRQILGQKVEFLVSFYNNEISEKSEIFDDQFSVERPDGSNFTLKIRSTKLEDSAMYFCASSGIYQPQHFGDGTRLSIL.